This T cell receptor beta chain derives from a study of T-cell reconstitution after alpha-beta-depleted transplantation in children. Overall study findings and caveats: Counts and diversity of T cells one year after transplant came mostly from newly produced T cells. Several hundred expanded graft clones reportedly were the source of alpha-beta T cells about two months after transplant.

Unique molecular identifiers were used to barcode this TCRbeta library. A single record per CDR3 protein comes from TCRdb applying MiXCR to the PCR reads. The table lists around 450,000 distinct CDR3 sequences, roughly two fifths of them singletons, with 27% in the top ten. V was pared by 0 bases and J by 12 bases, with 14 bases of the junction left unmatched. The CDR3 length is 17 residues. Germline CDR1 and CDR2: MNHGY and SVAAGI. Note on this clonotype: The target antigen is unknown.

V usage is TRBV6-9 and J usage is TRBJ2-1, with 10 positions matching TRBD2. This specimen was PBMCs, taken before TCRalphabeta/CD19-depleted stem cell transplant. The TCR originated in a girl aged 2-10 years with aplastic anemia, due to receive a stem cell transplant. CDR3 in DNA: TGTGCCAGCAGTTATTCTCCCGGGACTAGCGAGACTCATCGGCAGTTCTTC. It is translated as CASSYSPGTSETHRQFF.